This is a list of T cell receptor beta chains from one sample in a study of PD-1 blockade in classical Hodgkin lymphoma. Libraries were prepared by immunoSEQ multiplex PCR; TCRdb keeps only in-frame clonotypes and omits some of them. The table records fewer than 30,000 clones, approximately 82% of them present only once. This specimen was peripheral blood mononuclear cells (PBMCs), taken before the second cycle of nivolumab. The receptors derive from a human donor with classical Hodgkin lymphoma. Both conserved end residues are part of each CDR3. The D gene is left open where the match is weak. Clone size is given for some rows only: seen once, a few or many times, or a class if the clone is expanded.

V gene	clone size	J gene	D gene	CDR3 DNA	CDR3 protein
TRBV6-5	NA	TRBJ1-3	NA	TGTGCCAGCAGTTACTCCGGTAGCGGAAACACCATATATTTT	CASSYSGSGNTIYF
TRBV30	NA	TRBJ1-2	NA	TGTGCCTCCGCCCCGGGGTACTATGGCTACACCTTC	CASAPGYYGYTF
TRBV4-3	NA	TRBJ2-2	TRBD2	TGCGCCAGCAGCCAAGATCTAGCGGCGAACACCGGGGAGCTGTTTTTT	CASSQDLAANTGELFF
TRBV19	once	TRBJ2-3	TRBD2	TGTGCCAGTAGCGGGGGGGCAATCACAGATACGCAGTATTTT	CASSGGAITDTQYF
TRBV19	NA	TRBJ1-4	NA	TGTGCCAGTAGTAAGTTGGGATCTAATGAAAAACTGTTTTTT	CASSKLGSNEKLFF
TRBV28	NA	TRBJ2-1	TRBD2	TGTGCCAGCAGTTTATATGGGACTAGCGGGAGATACAATGAGCAGTTCTTC	CASSLYGTSGRYNEQFF
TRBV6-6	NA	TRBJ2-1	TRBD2	TGTGCCAGCAGTTACTCGACTAGCGGGATTAATGAGCAGTTCTTC	CASSYSTSGINEQFF
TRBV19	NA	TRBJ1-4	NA	TGTGCCAGTAGTATCCCGAGACAGTCTAATGAAAAACTGTTTTTT	CASSIPRQSNEKLFF
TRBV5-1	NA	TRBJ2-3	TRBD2	TGCGCCAGCAGCTCAGGACTAGCGACAGATACGCAGTATTTT	CASSSGLATDTQYF
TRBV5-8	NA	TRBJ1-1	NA	TGTGCCAGCAGCTTGGGGAGGTACACTGAAGCTTTCTTT	CASSLGRYTEAFF
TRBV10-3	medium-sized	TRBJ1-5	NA	TGTGCCATCAGTGAGTCGACAGGTACCAATCAGCCCCAGCATTTT	CAISESTGTNQPQHF
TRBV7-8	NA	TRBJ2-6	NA	TGTGCCAGCAGCCTTCGCAGGGCGGCGGGGGCCAACGTCCTGACTTTC	CASSLRRAAGANVLTF
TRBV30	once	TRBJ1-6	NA	TGTGCCTGGGCTCCTGGGAGCTCCTATAATTCACCCCTCCACTTT	CAWAPGSSYNSPLHF
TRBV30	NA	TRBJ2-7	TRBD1	TGTGCCTGGAGTGCGGACAGGGGGCGCGAGCAGTACTTC	CAWSADRGREQYF
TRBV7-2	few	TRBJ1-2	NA	TGTGCCAGCAGCTCCCGAGAGTTTTGGGGGCGGTCTGGCTACACCTTC	CASSSREFWGRSGYTF
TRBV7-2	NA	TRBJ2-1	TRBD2	TGTGCCAGCAGACTAGCGGGGGGGCCGAGTTCCTACAATGAGCAGTTCTTC	CASRLAGGPSSYNEQFF
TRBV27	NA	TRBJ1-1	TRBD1	TGTGCCAGCAGTCCTCTGACAGGGGTGGGCACTGAAGCTTTCTTT	CASSPLTGVGTEAFF
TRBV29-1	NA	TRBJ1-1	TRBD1	TGCAGCGTTCCCGGGACAGGGGGGTACACTGAAGCTTTCTTT	CSVPGTGGYTEAFF
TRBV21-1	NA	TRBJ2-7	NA	TGTGCCAGCGATGGGACAGGGACCTACGAGCAGTACTTC	CASDGTGTYEQYF
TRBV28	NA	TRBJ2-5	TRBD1	TGTGCCAGCAGCCGCCGCCCGGGACAGGGGGTCCAAGAGACCCAGTACTTC	CASSRRPGQGVQETQYF
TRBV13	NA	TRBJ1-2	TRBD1	TGTGCCAGCAGCTTAGGCGGGACAGGGTCGGGCTATGGCTACACCTTC	CASSLGGTGSGYGYTF
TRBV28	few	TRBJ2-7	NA	TGTGCCAGCCGAGCCGGGCATTCCTACGAGCAGTACTTC	CASRAGHSYEQYF
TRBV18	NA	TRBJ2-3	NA	TGTGCCAGCTCACGGCCGGGAGAGTCAGATACGCAGTATTTT	CASSRPGESDTQYF
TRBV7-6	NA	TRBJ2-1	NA	TGTGCCAGCAGCCCCGGGACCCTTACCTACAATGAGCAGTTCTTC	CASSPGTLTYNEQFF
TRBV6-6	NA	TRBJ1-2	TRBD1	TGTGCCAGCAGCCAGGGGGGAGGGAACTATGGCTACACCTTC	CASSQGGGNYGYTF
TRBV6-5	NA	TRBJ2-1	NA	TGTGCCAGGTCCTGGGGGACTGATGAGCAGTTCTTC	CARSWGTDEQFF
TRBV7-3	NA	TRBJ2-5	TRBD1	TGTGCCAGCAGCTTAACACGGGACAGCAAAGAGACCCAGTACTTC	CASSLTRDSKETQYF
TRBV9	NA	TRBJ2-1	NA	TGTGCCAGCAGCGTAGGAGGGGCAGGCGATCGGTTCTTC	CASSVGGAGDRFF
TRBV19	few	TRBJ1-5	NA	TGTGCCAGTAGTATCGGCAATCAGCCCCAGCATTTT	CASSIGNQPQHF
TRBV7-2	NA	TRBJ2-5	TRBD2	TGTGCCAGCAGCTTAGCGGGGACTAGCGGGAGAAAGACCCAGTACTTC	CASSLAGTSGRKTQYF
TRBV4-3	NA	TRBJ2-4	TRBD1	TGCGCCAGCAGCCAGGCCGGGACAGCAAAAAACATTCAGTACTTC	CASSQAGTAKNIQYF
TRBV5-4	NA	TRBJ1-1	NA	TGTGCCAGCAGCTTTGCGCACAACACTGAAGCTTTCTTT	CASSFAHNTEAFF
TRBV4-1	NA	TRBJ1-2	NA	TGCGCCAGCAGCCAAGAAGGGGCCTTCTATGGCTACACCTTC	CASSQEGAFYGYTF
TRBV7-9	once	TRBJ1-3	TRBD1	TGTGCCAGCAGCCTGACAGGGCTCTCTGGAAACACCATATATTTT	CASSLTGLSGNTIYF
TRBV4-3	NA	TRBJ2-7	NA	TGCGCCAGCAGCCAAGAGATGGCGCAGATAGAGCAGTACTTC	CASSQEMAQIEQYF
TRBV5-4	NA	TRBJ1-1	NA	TGTGCCAGCAGCACGGGGGGCGTCGGCACTGAAGCTTTCTTT	CASSTGGVGTEAFF
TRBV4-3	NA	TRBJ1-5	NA	TGCGCCAGCAGCCAATGGGGAGCCGAAAGTCAGCCCCAGCATTTT	CASSQWGAESQPQHF
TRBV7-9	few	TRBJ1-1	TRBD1	TGTGCCAGCAGCCTGCACAGGGGCACTGAAGCTTTCTTT	CASSLHRGTEAFF
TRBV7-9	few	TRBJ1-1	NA	TGTGCCAGCAGCCCTATGGGGGGCGCGGGCACTGAAGCTTTCTTT	CASSPMGGAGTEAFF
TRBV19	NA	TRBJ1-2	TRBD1	TGTGCCAGTAGCAGCACAGGGGGCGGCTATGGCTACACCTTC	CASSSTGGGYGYTF
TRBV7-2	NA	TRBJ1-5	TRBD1	TGTGCCAGCTGTCCAGGGGGCCATCAGCCCCAGCATTTT	CASCPGGHQPQHF
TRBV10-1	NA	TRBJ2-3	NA	TGCGCCAGCAGCAGATTACCGGAAACAGGGAGAGATACGCAGTATTTT	CASSRLPETGRDTQYF
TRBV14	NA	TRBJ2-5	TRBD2	TGTGCCAGCAGCCAAGCTAGCGGACGAGAGACCCAGTACTTC	CASSQASGRETQYF
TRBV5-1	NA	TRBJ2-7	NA	TGCGCCAGCAGCTTGGAGTGGGGTTCCTACGAGCAGTACTTC	CASSLEWGSYEQYF
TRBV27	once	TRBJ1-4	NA	TGTGCCAGCAGTTTATCCCTTACAGGGACGAATGAAAAACTGTTTTTT	CASSLSLTGTNEKLFF
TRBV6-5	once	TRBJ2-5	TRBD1	TGTGCCAGCAGCCAACAGGGGGAGAAAGAGACCCAGTACTTC	CASSQQGEKETQYF
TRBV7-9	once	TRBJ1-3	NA	TGTGCCAGCATGGGCCTTATCTCTGGAAACACCATATATTTT	CASMGLISGNTIYF
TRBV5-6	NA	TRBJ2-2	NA	TGTGCCAGCAGCGGAGTAGGGGGGAACACCGGGGAGCTGTTTTTT	CASSGVGGNTGELFF
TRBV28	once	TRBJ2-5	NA	TGTGCCAGCAGCCGACAGGGAGGAGAGACCCAGTACTTC	CASSRQGGETQYF
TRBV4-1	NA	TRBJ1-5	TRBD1	TGCGCCAGCAGCCAAGAAGGGGGCCGACAGGGGAGTCAGCCCCAGCATTTT	CASSQEGGRQGSQPQHF
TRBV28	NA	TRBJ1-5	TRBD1	TGTGCCAGCAGTACGGACAGGTATGGCAATCAGCCCCAGCATTTT	CASSTDRYGNQPQHF
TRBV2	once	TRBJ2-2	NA	TGTGCCAGCAGTGAAGCGCGGTCAATATCGGTCGGGGAGCTGTTTTTT	CASSEARSISVGELFF
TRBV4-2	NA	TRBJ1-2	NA	TGTGCCAGCAGCGGAGGGGGTAGCTATGGCTACACCTTC	CASSGGGSYGYTF
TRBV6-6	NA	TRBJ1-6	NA	TGTGCCAGCAGTTACGGACCATATAATTCACCCCTCCACTTT	CASSYGPYNSPLHF
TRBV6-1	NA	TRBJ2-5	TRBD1	TGTGCCAGCGGGGACAGGGGGCTGGAGGAGACCCAGTACTTC	CASGDRGLEETQYF
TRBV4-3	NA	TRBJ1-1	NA	TGCGCCAGCAGCCATGGGTGGCTCCAGAACACTGAAGCTTTCTTT	CASSHGWLQNTEAFF
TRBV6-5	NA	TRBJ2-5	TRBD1	TGTGCCAGTACCGGGACAGGGTGGGGAAAGACCCAGTACTTC	CASTGTGWGKTQYF